The 22 T cell receptor beta chains below all came from one sample that was sequenced in a study of blood T cell repertoires in COVID-19. The method was immunoSEQ multiplex PCR; TCRdb's version includes in-frame clones alone and lacks a portion of them. The data contain approximately 200,000 clones, 70% to 90% of them singletons. The source material was peripheral blood. The receptor source for this set is a man aged 45-65 years who had recovered from COVID-19.

The chain is built from TRBV30 and TRBJ1-2, with D tentatively TRBD1 (6 bases). Germline assignment: CDR1 GTSNPN and CDR2 SVGIG (reference sequence). This CDR3 region has 14 residues. The germline V and J ends were trimmed by 4 bases and 4 bases, with 16 bases remaining between them. The DNA for the CDR3 is TGTGCCTGGACCGTAAGGGGGTACGCCTATGGCTACACCTTC. It is translated as CAWTVRGYAYGYTF.

V gene TRBV19 combines with J gene TRBJ2-1, with TRBD1 matching over 8 bases. V gave up 7 bases and J gave up 1 base; unmatched junction bases: 6. This CDR3 is built from 15 residues. CDR1 LNHDA and CDR2 SQIVND come from the germline V gene (reference sequence). DNA of the CDR3: TGTGCCAGTACCCTAGACAGGGGTTCCTACAATGAGCAGTTCTTC. Its protein product is CASTLDRGSYNEQFF.

The chain links TRBV29-1 to TRBJ2-5, with TRBD2 as a possible D gene (6 bases). CDR3 length: 10 residues. V was cut by 7 bases and J by 5 bases, with 8 bases left in between. Germline values: CDR1 SQVTM, CDR2 ANQGSEA. CDR3 sequence: CSGGRETQYF. In DNA, the CDR3 is TGCAGCGGGGGGAGGGAGACCCAGTACTTC.

This chain uses TRBV25-1 with TRBJ1-6; tentative D call: TRBD1 (5 bases). The CDR3 covers 14 residues. V dropped 3 bases and J dropped 11 bases, with 14 bases sitting between them. CDR1 is MGHDK, CDR2 SYGVNS, per germline. Here the CDR3 DNA reads TGTGCCAGCAGTGATTCAGGCGGGGGGACACCCCTCCACTTT. Amino acid sequence: CASSDSGGGTPLHF. The variable domain in full, completed from reference TRBV25-1 and TRBJ1-6, reads EADIYQTPRYLVIGTGKKITLECSQTMGHDKMYWYQQDPGMELHLIHYSYGVNSTEKGDLSSESTVSRIRTEHFPLTLESARPSHTSQYLCASSDSGGGTPLHFGNGTRLTVT.

This clone was observed a handful of times. The chain combines TRBV24-1 with TRBJ2-7; 7 nucleotides match TRBD1. The CDR3 is 15 residues long. CDR1 is KGHDR, CDR2 SFDVKD, per germline. V shed 5 bases and J 0 bases; nucleotides not matched to a gene: 6. For the CDR3, the DNA is TGTGCCACCAGTGCCTTGACAGGGAGCTCCTACGAGCAGTACTTC. Residues: CATSALTGSSYEQYF.

This sequence joins TRBV5-1 and TRBJ2-7; 11 bases line up with TRBD2. There are 17 residues in the CDR3. V was clipped by 1 base and J by 0 bases; unmatched bases: 6. Per germline, CDR1 SGHRS and CDR2 YFSETQ. The CDR3 sequence: CASSLIRGLADSYEQYF. The DNA of the CDR3 is TGCGCCAGCAGCTTGATACGGGGACTAGCGGACTCCTACGAGCAGTACTTC.

The chain is built from TRBV7-2 and TRBJ2-5; 12 nucleotides align to TRBD2. Per the germline V gene, CDR1 is SGHTA and CDR2 is FQGNSA. The junction had 8 bases not matched to a gene; V was cut back by 3 bases and J by 3 bases. The length of the CDR3 is 17 residues. The CDR3 loop reads CASSLAGGLAGKETQYF. For the CDR3, the DNA is TGTGCCAGCAGCTTGGCCGGCGGACTAGCGGGAAAAGAGACCCAGTACTTC.

The chain has TRBV7-2 and TRBJ1-1; unclear D gene. The V end was cut by 4 bases, the J end by 2 bases, with 11 bases between. CDR3 length equals 14 residues. Germline V CDR1 and CDR2: SGHTA, FQGNSA. The CDR3 sequence: CASSSPFLNTEAFF. CDR3 in DNA: TGTGCCAGCAGCTCCCCTTTCCTTAACACTGAAGCTTTCTTT. Full variable domain (outside the CDR3, taken from reference TRBV7-2 and TRBJ1-1): GAGVSQSPSNKVTEKGKDVELRCDPISGHTALYWYRQSLGQGLEFLIYFQGNSAPDKSGLPSDRFSAERTGGSVSTLTIQRTQQEDSAVYLCASSSPFLNTEAFFGQGTRLTVV.

The rearrangement uses TRBV18 and TRBJ2-7; 10 nucleotides align to TRBD2. V lost 1 base to trimming and J lost 4 bases; unmatched junction nucleotides: 7. The germline gives CDR1 KGHSH, CDR2 LQKENI. This CDR3 comprises 16 residues. The CDR3, as DNA: TGTGCCAGCTCACCACAAACGCTAGCGGGAGAATACGAGCAGTACTTC. Amino acid sequence: CASSPQTLAGEYEQYF.

The chain links TRBV7-9 to TRBJ2-5; 8 bases line up with TRBD1. The CDR3 contains 12 residues. J lost 3 bases, V lost 8 bases, and 2 bases had no gene match. CDR1 is SEHNR and CDR2 is FQNEAQ in the germline V gene (reference sequence). This CDR3 is CASQGAEETQYF. In nucleotides, the CDR3 is TGTGCCAGCCAGGGGGCGGAAGAGACCCAGTACTTC.

This chain connects TRBV7-2 to TRBJ2-3; perhaps TRBD2 as D (6 bases). The CDR3 sequence is 16 residues long. Trimming pared 2 bases from V and 6 bases from J, leaving 18 bases between. Germline V gene sequence: CDR1 SGHTA, CDR2 FQGNSA. The CDR3: CASSLTREIPPDTQYF. The CDR3 coding sequence is TGTGCCAGCAGCTTAACACGGGAGATTCCCCCGGATACGCAGTATTTT.

In its sample, this clone was seen many times. This rearrangement joins TRBV19 to TRBJ2-7, with 10 bases matching TRBD1. V lost 3 bases, J lost 4 bases, and 3 bases stayed unmatched. The CDR3 runs to 14 residues. The germline CDR1 and CDR2 sequences are LNHDA and SQIVND (reference sequence). The CDR3 DNA reads as TGTGCCAGTAGTATGACAGGGGGCATTTACGAGCAGTACTTC. This sequence encodes CASSMTGGIYEQYF.

This rearrangement joins TRBV5-1 to TRBJ2-7, with 11 bases matching TRBD2. Germline CDR1 and CDR2: SGHRS and YFSETQ. The CDR3 spans 13 residues. V gave up 4 bases and J gave up 7 bases; unmatched junction bases: 4. For the CDR3, the DNA is TGCGCCAGCAGCGTTAGCGGGAGGGAAGAGCAGTACTTC. Encoded protein: CASSVSGREEQYF.

This clone has only a few counts. The chain links TRBV27 to TRBJ1-5; TRBD1 might be the D (6 bases). The CDR3 has 16 amino acids. Germline V gene sequence: CDR1 MNHEY, CDR2 SMNVEV (reference sequence). V gave up 5 bases and J gave up 6 bases, with 20 bases separating them. The CDR3: CASSPDRSTGVQPQHF. DNA for the CDR3: TGTGCCAGCAGTCCGGACAGATCAACGGGTGTTCAGCCCCAGCATTTT.

The genes are TRBV12-3 or TRBV12-4 and TRBJ2-7; unclear D gene. This CDR3 is 11 amino acids long. Trimming stripped 5 bases from V and 5 bases from J, with 7 bases between. The CDR3 reads CASSRLNEQYF. CDR3 sequence (DNA): TGTGCCAGCAGTAGACTTAACGAGCAGTACTTC.

J is TRBJ2-3 and V is TRBV11-3, with a possible D match to TRBD1 (5 bases). V was trimmed by 3 bases and J by 12 bases, leaving 22 bases between them. This CDR3 is built from 15 residues. Germline CDR1 and CDR2: SGHNT and YENEEA. CDR3 DNA sequence: TGTGCCAGCAGCTTTAAGGGGAACGCAGGCGCCAGACAGTATTTT. Protein product: CASSFKGNAGARQYF. The full variable domain, with the rest looked up from reference TRBV11-3 and TRBJ2-3, is EAGVVQSPRYKIIEKKQPVAFWCNPISGHNTLYWYLQNLGQGPELLIRYENEEAVDDSQLPKDRFSAERLKGVDSTLKIQPAELGDSAVYLCASSFKGNAGARQYFGPGTRLTVL.

A single count supports this clone. The chain couples TRBV9 to TRBJ2-7; 8 bases match TRBD1. Trimming removed 2 bases from V and 0 bases from J; junction bases left unmatched: 4. CDR3 length: 15 residues. The germline CDR1 and CDR2 sequences are SGDLS and YYNGEE. CDR3 bases: TGTGCCAGCAGCGTCTCTACAGGGGGCTCCTACGAGCAGTACTTC. It yields the protein CASSVSTGGSYEQYF. Full variable domain (remainder filled in from reference TRBV9 and TRBJ2-7): DSGVTQTPKHLITATGQRVTLRCSPRSGDLSVYWYQQSLDQGLQFLIQYYNGEERAKGNILERFSAQQFPDLHSELNLSSLELGDSALYFCASSVSTGGSYEQYFGPGTRLTVT.

V gene TRBV21-1 combines with J gene TRBJ2-1; TRBD2, the table's D call, lacks a check against the DNA. TRBV21-1 is labeled a pseudogene. CDR3 size: 13 residues. In DNA, the CDR3 is TGTGCCAGCAGCCGCGGGAGTCGGCATGAGCAGTTCTTC. Amino acid sequence: CASSRGSRHEQFF.

This clone showed up just once. The chain joins TRBV28 to TRBJ1-5; D remains ambiguous. Germline V CDR1 and CDR2: MDHEN, SYDVKM. Trimming removed 6 bases at V and 6 bases at J, with 12 bases between. This CDR3 spans 13 amino acids. In nucleotides, the CDR3 is TGTGCCAGCAGGACGCCTGCGGGTCAGCCCCAGCATTTT. Encoded protein: CASRTPAGQPQHF.

The chain is built from TRBV27 and TRBJ1-4; the D gene is possibly TRBD1 (5 bases). This CDR3 is 14 amino acids long. Germline CDR1 reads MNHEY; CDR2 reads SMNVEV (reference sequence). V lost 6 bases and J lost 7, with 15 bases in between. The CDR3: CASSQGLRGEKLFF. CDR3 coding DNA: TGTGCCAGCAGCCAGGGCCTTAGAGGTGAAAAACTGTTTTTT. Full variable domain (remainder filled in from reference TRBV27 and TRBJ1-4): EAQVTQNPRYLITVTGKKLTVTCSQNMNHEYMSWYRQDPGLGLRQIYYSMNVEVTDKGDVPEGYKVSRKEKRNFPLILESPSPNQTSLYFCASSQGLRGEKLFFGSGTQLSVL.

This clone occurred a few times. The chain recombines TRBV19 with TRBJ2-7; 9 bases fit TRBD2. Germline lookup yields CDR1 LNHDA and CDR2 SQIVND (reference sequence). CDR3 size: 17 residues. V was clipped by 5 bases and J by 2 bases; unmatched bases: 13. The CDR3 is CASSRGRASRQPYEQYF. The DNA for the CDR3 is TGTGCCAGTAGTCGCGGGAGGGCCTCCCGCCAACCCTACGAGCAGTACTTC. Full variable domain (missing parts from reference TRBV19 and TRBJ2-7): DGGITQSPKYLFRKEGQNVTLSCEQNLNHDAMYWYRQDPGQGLRLIYYSQIVNDFQKGDIAEGYSVSREKKESFPLTVTSAQKNPTAFYLCASSRGRASRQPYEQYFGPGTRLTVT.

This clone was seen only a few times. The rearrangement uses TRBV25-1 and TRBJ1-2; perhaps TRBD1 as D (5 bases). V dropped 4 bases and J dropped 7 bases, with 16 bases sitting between them. Per the germline V gene, CDR1 is MGHDK and CDR2 is SYGVNS. The CDR3 is made up of 14 amino acids. CDR3 coding DNA: TGTGCCAGCAGTGGAGGGACTGGTGGGCTTGGCTACACCTTC. Its protein is CASSGGTGGLGYTF.